One and the same sample provided the 27 T cell receptor beta chains below, sequenced in a study of blood T cell repertoires in COVID-19. Profiled with immunoSEQ multiplex PCR; TCRdb holds only in-frame clones, not every one. The table lists a few hundred thousand clones, about 90% of them singletons. Input material: peripheral blood. All receptors derive from a woman aged 30 to 39 with COVID-19, enrolled during active disease.

This chain uses TRBV2 with TRBJ2-7; TRBD2 agrees at 7 bases. CDR3 length: 14 amino acids. Germline-derived CDR1 and CDR2 are SNHLY and FYNNEI. The ends lost 8 bases at V and 0 bases at J; junction bases unmatched: 7. DNA of the CDR3: TGTGCCAGCGGTAGCGGGTCAAGCTCCTACGAGCAGTACTTC. Protein: CASGSGSSSYEQYF.

The chain joins TRBV12-3 or TRBV12-4 to TRBJ2-7; the match to TRBD1 covers 8 bases. This CDR3 is built from 13 residues. The ends lost 7 bases at V and 3 bases at J; junction bases unmatched: 5. The CDR3 DNA reads as TGTGCCAGCAACGTAGACAGGGGCTACGAGCAGTACTTC. It yields the protein CASNVDRGYEQYF.

The V and J genes are TRBV11-2 and TRBJ1-1; D possibly corresponds to TRBD1 (5 bases). The CDR3 extends over 12 amino acids. The V end was cut by 3 bases, the J end by 5 bases, with 7 bases between. The germline V gene has CDR1 SGHAT and CDR2 FQNNGV. The CDR3, as DNA: TGTGCCAGCAGCTTCGGGGGGACTGAAGCTTTCTTT. It specifies CASSFGGTEAFF.

The chain uses TRBV10-2 and TRBJ2-7, with D perhaps TRBD2 (6 bases). Deletions cut 3 bases from V and 7 bases from J, with 19 bases between. Germline V gene lookup returns CDR1 WSHSY and CDR2 SAAADI. This CDR3 contains 15 residues. The chain's CDR3 is CASSDGAGPREEQYF. The CDR3 bases are TGCGCCAGCAGTGATGGGGCGGGGCCCCGGGAGGAGCAGTACTTC.

This chain uses TRBV5-1 with TRBJ2-2, with a tentative D call TRBD2 (6 bases). This CDR3 comprises 14 residues. Trimming took off 4 bases at V and 5 bases at J, with 12 bases between the two ends. CDR1 and CDR2 (germline): SGHRS, YFSETQ. CDR3 nucleotide sequence: TGCGCCAGCAGCACCGGGACTCAGACCGGGGAGCTGTTTTTT. Its protein product is CASSTGTQTGELFF. Complete variable domain (other parts from reference TRBV5-1 and TRBJ2-2): KAGVTQTPRYLIKTRGQQVTLSCSPISGHRSVSWYQQTPGQGLQFLFEYFSETQRNKGNFPGRFSGRQFSNSRSEMNVSTLELGDSALYLCASSTGTQTGELFFGEGSRLTVL.

The chain is built from TRBV15 and TRBJ2-7; 9 positions agree with TRBD2. CDR1 LNHNV and CDR2 YYDKDF come from the germline V gene (reference sequence). The CDR3 has 16 amino acids. V lost 9 bases, J lost 1 base, and 13 bases stayed unmatched. The DNA of the CDR3 is TGTGCCACAAGAAGCGGGATGCGGGAGGGGTCCTACGAGCAGTACTTC. As protein: CATRSGMREGSYEQYF.

This chain links TRBV30 with TRBJ2-3; the D is unclear. CDR1 is GTSNPN, CDR2 SVGIG, per germline (reference sequence). V shed 3 bases and J shed 5 bases, with 12 bases lying between them. The length of the CDR3 is 13 residues. The CDR3 region has the DNA TGTGCCTGGAGCCAATCACTATTAGATACGCAGTATTTT. Residues: CAWSQSLLDTQYF.

This chain connects TRBV30 to TRBJ2-1; 8 bases are a match to TRBD2. CDR1 and CDR2 (germline): GTSNPN, SVGIG (reference sequence). The junction had 3 bases not matched to a gene; V was cut back by 4 bases and J by 10 bases. The CDR3 contains 11 residues. CDR3 residues: CAWTGLVEQFF. The DNA of the CDR3 is TGTGCCTGGACGGGACTAGTAGAGCAGTTCTTC. The whole variable domain, filled in from reference TRBV30 and TRBJ2-1, reads SQTIHQWPATLVQPVGSPLSLECTVEGTSNPNLYWYRQAAGRGLQLLFYSVGIGQISSEVPQNLSASRPQDRQFILSSKKLLLSDSGFYLCAWTGLVEQFFGPGTRLTVL.

The CDR3: CASSQVGTRRVYTF. Written as DNA, the CDR3 is TGTGCCAGCAGCCAAGTGGGGACAAGGCGAGTCTACACCTTC. V and J are TRBV3-1 (or the pseudogene TRBV3-2) and TRBJ1-2, with D tentatively TRBD1 (6 bases). This CDR3 region has 14 residues. V dropped 1 base and J dropped 10 bases, with 16 bases sitting between them. Germline V lookup: CDR1 LGHDT, CDR2 YNNKEL (reference sequence).

The rearrangement joins TRBV11-2 to TRBJ2-4; 7 positions match TRBD2. In germline, CDR1 is SGHAT, CDR2 FQNNGV. Losses at the gene ends were 7 bases for V and 6 bases for J; bases not matched to a gene: 9. There are 14 residues in the CDR3. The CDR3: CASKEEGGPNIQYF. The CDR3 nucleotides are TGTGCCAGCAAGGAAGAGGGAGGGCCAAACATTCAGTACTTC.

The V and J genes are TRBV4-2 and TRBJ1-1; D uncertain. The V gene lost 4 bases and the J gene lost 1 base, with 4 bases spanning the gap. The CDR3 is 12 residues long. Germline V gives CDR1 LGHNA, CDR2 YNFKEQ. The chain's CDR3 is CASSLWNTEAFF. In DNA form, the CDR3 reads TGTGCCAGCAGCCTATGGAACACTGAAGCTTTCTTT.

The genes are TRBV6-1 and TRBJ2-5; D is perhaps TRBD2 (5 bases). Germline-derived CDR1 and CDR2 are MNHNS and SASEGT. The CDR3 runs to 16 residues. Trimming removed 5 bases from V and 6 bases from J, with 22 bases in between. This chain's CDR3 is CASSQGRRDSGKTQYF. The DNA for the CDR3 is TGTGCCAGCAGTCAAGGACGGCGAGACTCGGGGAAGACCCAGTACTTC.

This chain uses TRBV30 with TRBJ2-5; D call uncertain. V was cut by 4 bases and J by 5 bases, with 8 bases left in between. The CDR3 has 11 amino acids. From germline, CDR1 is GTSNPN and CDR2 SVGIG (reference sequence). The CDR3 nucleotides are TGTGCCTGGACCGGTAGCGAGACCCAGTACTTC. This encodes CAWTGSETQYF.

This chain uses TRBV5-4 with TRBJ2-5; 10 bases map to TRBD1. Germline trimming cut 4 bases from V and 4 bases from J; bases unmatched to any gene: 4. The CDR3 runs to 14 residues. CDR1 is SGHNT, CDR2 YYREEE, per germline (reference sequence). The CDR3 region is CASSEGQGRETQYF. The CDR3 nucleotides read TGTGCCAGCAGCGAGGGACAGGGGAGAGAGACCCAGTACTTC.

The V call is TRBV19, the J call TRBJ1-5; D is undetermined. This CDR3 region has 13 residues. Germline V CDR1 and CDR2: LNHDA, SQIVND (reference sequence). V lost 7 bases and J 5 bases, leaving 12 bases between the germline ends. The CDR3 region has the DNA TGTGCCAGTAAGAACCCCACAGATCAGCCCCAGCATTTT. Its translation is CASKNPTDQPQHF.

The chain joins TRBV28 to TRBJ2-5, with D possibly TRBD1 on 6 matching bases. Between the trimmed V and J ends, which lost 5 bases and 2 bases, there was a span of 12 bases. Germline lookup yields CDR1 MDHEN and CDR2 SYDVKM. This CDR3 comprises 14 residues. The CDR3 reads CASSPRGRQETQYF. The CDR3 coding sequence is TGTGCCAGCAGTCCGAGGGGGAGACAAGAGACCCAGTACTTC.

This clone appeared once. The rearrangement joins TRBV18 to TRBJ2-2; maybe TRBD1 (5 bases). The CDR3 totals 13 residues. CDR1 and CDR2 from the germline V gene are KGHSH and LQKENI. Trimming removed 6 bases from V and 1 base from J, with 6 bases in between. CDR3: CASSDKNTGELFF. The CDR3 DNA sequence: TGTGCCAGCTCGGACAAGAACACCGGGGAGCTGTTTTTT.

The DNA for the CDR3 is TGTGCCAGCAGGTCGACAACCACCGTCGGGGAGCTGTTTTTT. This translates into CASRSTTTVGELFF. This chain joins TRBV2 and TRBJ2-2; D is unresolved. Germline CDR1 reads SNHLY; CDR2 reads FYNNEI. The CDR3 spans 14 residues. V was trimmed by 6 bases and J by 7 bases, leaving 15 bases between them. Together with reference TRBV2 and TRBJ2-2, the CDR3 gives the full variable domain: EPEVTQTPSHQVTQMGQEVILRCVPISNHLYFYWYRQILGQKVEFLVSFYNNEISEKSEIFDDQFSVERPDGSNFTLKIRSTKLEDSAMYFCASRSTTTVGELFFGEGSRLTVL.

The rearrangement joins TRBV7-2 to TRBJ1-2; maybe TRBD1 (6 bases). Trimming took 5 bases from V and 7 from J, leaving 17 bases between them. The CDR3 contains 14 residues. CDR1 and CDR2 (germline): SGHTA, FQGNSA. Written as DNA, the CDR3 is TGTGCCAGCAGCACCTACAGGGTCCTCTCTGGCTACACCTTC. Protein: CASSTYRVLSGYTF.

On this clone: This same CDR3 is encoded by further DNA sequences in the sample. V gene TRBV6-1 combines with J gene TRBJ2-1; 9 bases line up with TRBD2. With V trimmed by 2 bases and J by 3 bases, 2 bases remained unmatched. CDR3 length: 15 residues. Per the germline V gene, CDR1 is MNHNS and CDR2 is SASEGT. CDR3 sequence: CASSELAGSYNEQFF. CDR3 coding DNA: TGTGCCAGCAGTGAACTAGCGGGAAGCTACAATGAGCAGTTCTTC.

The chain has TRBV4-3 and TRBJ1-4; weak D call: TRBD1 (5 bases). Trimming stripped 2 bases from V and 1 base from J, with 11 bases between. The germline gives CDR1 LGHNA, CDR2 YSLEER. The CDR3 contains 16 residues. CDR3 loop: CASSQTLTETNEKLFF. DNA of the CDR3: TGCGCCAGCAGCCAAACTTTGACAGAAACTAATGAAAAACTGTTTTTT.

The gene calls are TRBV6-6 and TRBJ2-7, with D perhaps matching TRBD2 (6 bases). The germline V gene has CDR1 MNHNY and CDR2 SVGAGI (reference sequence). With 6 bases removed from V and 0 bases from J, the gap between germline ends came to 12 bases. The CDR3 totals 14 residues. DNA of the CDR3: TGTGCCAGCAGCCCCCGGGACTTCTCCTACGAGCAGTACTTC. This gives the protein CASSPRDFSYEQYF.

CDR3 loop: CASSSGGGSYNEQFF. DNA of the CDR3: TGTGCCAGCAGCTCAGGGGGCGGGAGCTACAATGAGCAGTTCTTC. The chain recombines TRBV11-1 with TRBJ2-1, with D possibly being TRBD1 (8 bases). CDR1 and CDR2 (germline): SGHAT, FQDESV (reference sequence). The CDR3 contains 15 residues. V was pared by 4 bases and J by 3 bases, with 13 bases between.

J is TRBJ2-2 and V is TRBV29-1, with D possibly being TRBD1 (6 bases). The CDR3 is 13 amino acids. CDR1 and CDR2 from the germline V gene are SQVTM and ANQGSEA. The ends were cut back, 1 base at V and 6 bases at J, with 9 bases in the middle. CDR3 nucleotide sequence: TGCAGCGTTGAAGGGACAGTCTCCGGGGAGCTGTTTTTT. Its translation is CSVEGTVSGELFF.

This chain links TRBV28 with TRBJ1-2; D is unresolved. The length of the CDR3 is 11 residues. The germline V gene has CDR1 MDHEN and CDR2 SYDVKM. The V gene lost 8 bases and the J gene lost 4 bases, with 8 bases spanning the gap. Here the CDR3 reads CASGGLYGYTF. The CDR3 DNA follows: TGTGCCAGCGGAGGCCTCTATGGCTACACCTTC.

This clone has a single count. The V call is TRBV13, the J call TRBJ2-7, with 9 bases matching TRBD2. The J segment lost 7 bases and the V segment lost 4 bases, leaving 17 bases of the junction unmatched. The germline V gene has CDR1 PRHDT and CDR2 FYEKMQ (reference sequence). The CDR3 spans 17 residues. This CDR3 is CASSSPSRIAGVGEQYF. CDR3 nucleotide sequence: TGTGCCAGCAGCTCGCCATCCAGAATAGCGGGAGTAGGGGAGCAGTACTTC.

The J gene is TRBJ2-5, the V gene TRBV4-3, with D possibly TRBD2 on 5 matching bases. This CDR3 spans 15 amino acids. Germline V lookup: CDR1 LGHNA, CDR2 YSLEER. The germline V and J ends were trimmed by 1 base and 4 bases, with 13 bases remaining between them. The CDR3: CASSQGSGKGETQYF. CDR3 bases: TGCGCCAGCAGCCAAGGTTCCGGGAAGGGAGAGACCCAGTACTTC.